The following is a T cell receptor beta chain sequence with its context. Only in-frame clones appear in the TCRdb table, and some are missing; sequencing was by immunoSEQ multiplex PCR. The sample consists of about 2.4 million clones, approximately 93% of them appearing once. The sample is drawn from a study of shared clonotypes between healthy human individuals. J was trimmed by 6 bases and V by 5 bases; bases with no gene match: 7. The CDR3 runs 13 residues. In germline, CDR1 is SGHTA, CDR2 FQGTGA. Sequencing input: naive CD4+ T cells from PBMCs. The sample's subset: CD45RA+ positively selected. The sequence was collected from a man between 18 and 35 years old in good health. Some clones in this sample may be carry-over from other donors' samples. V usage is TRBV7-3 and J usage is TRBJ2-7; 7 bases fit TRBD2. The CDR3 DNA follows: TGTGCCAGCAGCCCACAAGCGGGACTCGAGCAGTACTTC. Encoded protein: CASSPQAGLEQYF.